This T cell receptor beta chain was recorded in a study of identical twins. Study-wide findings and caveats: One should note that invariant MAIT and iNKT cells could partly confound zero-insertion analyses.

The V and J ends lost 6 bases and 5 bases, in that order; junction bases with no gene match: 8. CDR3 length equals 15 residues. Template switching created a universal primer site, and the cDNA included unique molecular identifiers. One entry per CDR3 protein results from TCRdb running MiXCR on the 5' RACE reads. The sample has approximately 490,000 distinct CDR3 sequences; 20% to 25% are singletons. In the case of this clonotype: What it binds is not known.

This sample also belongs to another study, concerning yellow fever vaccine responses in identical twins.

The chain carries TRBV12-3 or TRBV12-4 and TRBJ2-1; 9 bases are a match to TRBD2. The receptor was derived from a woman between 18 and 29 years old in good health. Input material: CD4+ T cells sorted from blood. CDR3 residues: CASSAMGLAHNEQFF. The CDR3, as DNA: TGTGCCAGCAGCGCTATGGGACTAGCACACAATGAGCAGTTCTTC.